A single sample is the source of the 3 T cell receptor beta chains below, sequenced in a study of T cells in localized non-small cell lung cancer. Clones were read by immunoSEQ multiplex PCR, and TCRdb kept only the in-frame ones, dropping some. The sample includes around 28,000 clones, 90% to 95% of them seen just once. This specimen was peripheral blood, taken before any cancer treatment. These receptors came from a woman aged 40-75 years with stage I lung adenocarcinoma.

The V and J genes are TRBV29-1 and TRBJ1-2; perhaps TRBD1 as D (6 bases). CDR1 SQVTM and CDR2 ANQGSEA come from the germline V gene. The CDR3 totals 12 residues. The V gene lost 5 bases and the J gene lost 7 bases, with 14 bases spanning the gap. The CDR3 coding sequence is TGCAGCGTTTCGGAGGGGGGAGTTGGCTACACCTTC. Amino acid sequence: CSVSEGGVGYTF.

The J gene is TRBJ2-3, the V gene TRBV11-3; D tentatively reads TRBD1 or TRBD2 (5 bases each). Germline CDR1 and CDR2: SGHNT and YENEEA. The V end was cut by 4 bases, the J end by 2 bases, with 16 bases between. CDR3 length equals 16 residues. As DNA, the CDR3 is TGTGCCAGCAGCTATACCCCGGGGCTTCCCACAGATACGCAGTATTTT. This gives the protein CASSYTPGLPTDTQYF. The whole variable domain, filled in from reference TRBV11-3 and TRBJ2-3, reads EAGVVQSPRYKIIEKKQPVAFWCNPISGHNTLYWYLQNLGQGPELLIRYENEEAVDDSQLPKDRFSAERLKGVDSTLKIQPAELGDSAVYLCASSYTPGLPTDTQYFGPGTRLTVL.

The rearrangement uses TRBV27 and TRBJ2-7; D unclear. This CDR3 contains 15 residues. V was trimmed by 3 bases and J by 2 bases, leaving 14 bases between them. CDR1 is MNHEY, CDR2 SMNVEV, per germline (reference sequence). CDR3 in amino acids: CASSFNRRIPYEQYF. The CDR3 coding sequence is TGTGCCAGCAGTTTTAATCGGCGGATCCCCTACGAGCAGTACTTC.